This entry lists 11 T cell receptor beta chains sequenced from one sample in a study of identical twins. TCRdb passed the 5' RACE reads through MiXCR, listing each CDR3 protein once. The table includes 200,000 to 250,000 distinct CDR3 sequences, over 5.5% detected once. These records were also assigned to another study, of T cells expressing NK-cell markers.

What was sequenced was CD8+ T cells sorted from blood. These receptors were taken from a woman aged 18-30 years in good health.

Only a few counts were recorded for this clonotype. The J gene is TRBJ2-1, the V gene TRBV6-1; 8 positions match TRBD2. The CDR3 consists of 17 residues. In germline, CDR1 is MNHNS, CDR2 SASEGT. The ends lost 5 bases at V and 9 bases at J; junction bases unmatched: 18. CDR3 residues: CASSPYWTSQGVSEQFF. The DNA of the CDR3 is TGTGCCAGCAGTCCATACTGGACTAGCCAAGGAGTAAGTGAGCAGTTCTTC.

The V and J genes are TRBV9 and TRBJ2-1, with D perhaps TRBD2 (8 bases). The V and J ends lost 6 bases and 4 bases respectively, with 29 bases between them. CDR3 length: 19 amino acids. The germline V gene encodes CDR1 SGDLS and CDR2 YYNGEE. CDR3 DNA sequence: TGTGCCAGCACCCAGGGGGGCAGCGGGAGAAGCCTGTCGTACAATGAGCAGTTCTTC. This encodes CASTQGGSGRSLSYNEQFF.

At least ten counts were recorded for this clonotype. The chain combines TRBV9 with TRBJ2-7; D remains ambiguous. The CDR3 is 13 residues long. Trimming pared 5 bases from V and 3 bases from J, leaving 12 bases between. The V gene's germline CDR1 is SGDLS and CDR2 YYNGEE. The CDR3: CASSPRGGYEQYF. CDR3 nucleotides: TGTGCCAGCAGTCCCCGTGGTGGCTACGAGCAGTACTTC.

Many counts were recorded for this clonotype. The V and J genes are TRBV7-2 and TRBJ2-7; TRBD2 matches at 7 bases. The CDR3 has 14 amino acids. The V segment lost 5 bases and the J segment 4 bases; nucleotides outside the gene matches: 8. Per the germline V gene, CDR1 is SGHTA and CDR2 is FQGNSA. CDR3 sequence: CASSPGAGMYEQYF. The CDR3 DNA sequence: TGTGCCAGCAGCCCCGGAGCGGGGATGTACGAGCAGTACTTC.

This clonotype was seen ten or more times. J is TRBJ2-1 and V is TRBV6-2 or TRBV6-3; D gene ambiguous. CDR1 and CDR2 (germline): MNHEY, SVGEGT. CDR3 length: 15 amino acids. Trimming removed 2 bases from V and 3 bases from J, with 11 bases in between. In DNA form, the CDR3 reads TGTGCCAGCAGTTACGGAGAGTCTATCTACAATGAGCAGTTCTTC. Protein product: CASSYGESIYNEQFF.

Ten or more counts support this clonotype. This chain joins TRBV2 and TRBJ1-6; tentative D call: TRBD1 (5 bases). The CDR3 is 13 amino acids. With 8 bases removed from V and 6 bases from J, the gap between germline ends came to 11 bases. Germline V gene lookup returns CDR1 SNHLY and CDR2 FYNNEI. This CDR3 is CASPGTSNSPLHF. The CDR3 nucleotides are TGTGCCAGCCCCGGGACCAGTAATTCACCCCTCCACTTT.

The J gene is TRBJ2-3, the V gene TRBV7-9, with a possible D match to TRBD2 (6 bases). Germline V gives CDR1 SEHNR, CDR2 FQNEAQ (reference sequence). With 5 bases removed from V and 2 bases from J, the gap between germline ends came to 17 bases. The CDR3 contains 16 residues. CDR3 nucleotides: TGTGCCAGCAGCCTCGGGACTCACCTTTACACAGATACGCAGTATTTT. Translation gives CASSLGTHLYTDTQYF.

CDR3 sequence reads: CAMSPGTGVGYGYTF. The CDR3 nucleotides are TGTGCCATGAGCCCTGGGACAGGTGTCGGCTATGGCTACACCTTC. This sequence joins TRBV7-9 and TRBJ1-2, with 8 positions matching TRBD1. V lost 10 bases and J lost 4; bases outside the gene matches: 14. The CDR3 has 15 amino acids. The germline V gene has CDR1 SEHNR and CDR2 FQNEAQ (reference sequence).

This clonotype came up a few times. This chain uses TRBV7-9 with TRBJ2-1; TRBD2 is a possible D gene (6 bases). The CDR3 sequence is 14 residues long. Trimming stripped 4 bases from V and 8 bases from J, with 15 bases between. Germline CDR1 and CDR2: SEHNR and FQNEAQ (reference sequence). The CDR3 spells CASSSLARSDEQFF. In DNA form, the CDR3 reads TGTGCCAGCAGCTCCCTAGCGAGGTCCGATGAGCAGTTCTTC.

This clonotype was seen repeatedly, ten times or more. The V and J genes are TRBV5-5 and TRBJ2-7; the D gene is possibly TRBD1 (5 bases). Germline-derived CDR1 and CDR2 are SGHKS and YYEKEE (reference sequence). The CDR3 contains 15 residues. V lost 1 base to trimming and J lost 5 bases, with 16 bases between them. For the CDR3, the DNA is TGTGCCAGCAGCTTGAGTCGCAGGCAAGGGGACGAGCAGTACTTC. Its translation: CASSLSRRQGDEQYF.

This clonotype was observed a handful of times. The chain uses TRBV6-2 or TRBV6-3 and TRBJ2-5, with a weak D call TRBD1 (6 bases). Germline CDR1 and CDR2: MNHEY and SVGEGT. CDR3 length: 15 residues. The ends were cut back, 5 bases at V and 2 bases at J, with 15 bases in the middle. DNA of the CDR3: TGTGCCAGCAGTCGTAGGACAGTTATTCAAGAGACCCAGTACTTC. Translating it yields CASSRRTVIQETQYF.